This record covers a single T cell receptor (beta chain). Its target is not known. TCRdb fed the multiplex PCR reads into MiXCR, producing one record per CDR3 protein. The sample consists of over 150,000 distinct CDR3 sequences, around 33% of them appearing once. This sample stems from a study of breast tumors, draining lymph nodes, adjacent tissues. Findings and caveats of the study: Tumor and nontumor repertoires were significantly more similar in luminal-like than in basal-like breast cancer. Most tumor T cells seemingly derive from lymph node, then expand in tumor. That most tumor T cells come from lymph nodes remained unproven. Tumor TCR diversity was below lymph nodes but above nontumor tissue.

Breast cancer patients provided tissue from their axillary draining lymph nodes. The germline CDR1 and CDR2 sequences are SGHTA and FQGNSA. CDR3 length: 14 amino acids. Trimming took off 6 bases at V and 11 bases at J, with 19 bases between the two ends. V is TRBV7-2 and J is TRBJ2-2; D might be TRBD1 (7 bases). The clonotype originates from a female donor with breast cancer. Some clones in this sample may be carry-over from other donors' samples. Sequenced material: axillary lymph node tissue. CDR3 in DNA: TGTGCCAGCAGACCGGCGACAGGGAGGTACGAGCTGTTTTTT. The encoded protein is CASRPATGRYELFF. The variable domain in full, completed from reference TRBV7-2 and TRBJ2-2, reads GAGVSQSPSNKVTEKGKDVELRCDPISGHTALYWYRQSLGQGLEFLIYFQGNSAPDKSGLPSDRFSAERTGGSVSTLTIQRTQQEDSAVYLCASRPATGRYELFFGEGSRLTVL.